Below are 19 T cell receptor beta chains sequenced from a single sample in a study of blood T cell repertoires in COVID-19. Clones were read by immunoSEQ multiplex PCR, and TCRdb kept only the in-frame ones, dropping some. The table has some 54,000 clones, 80% to 95% seen once. The material sequenced was peripheral blood. The receptors were sampled from a man between 60 and 75 years old with acute or convalescent COVID-19.

The chain recombines TRBV6-6 with TRBJ1-2, with a weak D call TRBD1 (6 bases). V was trimmed by 7 bases and J by 0 bases, leaving 12 bases between them. This CDR3 spans 14 amino acids. CDR1 MNHNY and CDR2 SVGAGI come from the germline V gene (reference sequence). CDR3 sequence reads: CASTEDSSNYGYTF. The CDR3 DNA sequence: TGTGCCAGCACGGAGGACAGTTCTAACTATGGCTACACCTTC.

This chain joins TRBV13 and TRBJ2-7; 9 bases are a match to TRBD2. The J segment lost 5 bases and the V segment lost 6 bases, leaving 5 bases of the junction unmatched. The CDR3 runs to 13 residues. The V gene's germline CDR1 is PRHDT and CDR2 FYEKMQ (reference sequence). Here the CDR3 reads CASRGTSHDEQYF. The CDR3 region has the DNA TGTGCCAGCAGAGGGACTAGCCACGACGAGCAGTACTTC.

The rearrangement uses TRBV15 and TRBJ1-5, with D possibly being TRBD1 (6 bases). V lost 0 bases, J lost 4 bases, and 13 bases lay in between. Germline loops: CDR1 LNHNV, CDR2 YYDKDF (reference sequence). CDR3 size: 16 residues. The CDR3 region is CATSRDRQGLNQPQHF. The CDR3 region has the DNA TGTGCCACCAGCAGAGATCGGCAGGGGCTTAATCAGCCCCAGCATTTT.

The V call is TRBV6-2 or TRBV6-3, the J call TRBJ2-7; a weak D match, TRBD2 (6 bases). The germline V gene encodes CDR1 MNHEY and CDR2 SVGEGT. CDR3 length: 15 residues. Trimming stripped 0 bases from V and 0 bases from J, with 9 bases between. CDR3 amino acids: CASSYSGGSSYEQYF. The CDR3 region has the DNA TGTGCCAGCAGTTACTCCGGAGGGAGCTCCTACGAGCAGTACTTC.

This clone was observed a single time. J is TRBJ1-3 and V is TRBV7-9; 7 nucleotides agree with TRBD1. The CDR3 runs 16 residues. CDR1 SEHNR and CDR2 FQNEAQ come from the germline V gene (reference sequence). The trim removed 2 bases at V and 2 bases at J, leaving 6 bases unmatched. CDR3 sequence reads: CASSLQSQGAGNTIYF. The CDR3 DNA is TGTGCCAGCAGCTTACAGTCCCAGGGGGCTGGAAACACCATATATTTT. Drawing the rest from reference TRBV7-9 and TRBJ1-3, the complete variable domain is DTGVSQNPRHKITKRGQNVTFRCDPISEHNRLYWYRQTLGQGPEFLTYFQNEAQLEKSRLLSDRFSAERPKGSFSTLEIQRTEQGDSAMYLCASSLQSQGAGNTIYFGEGSWLTVV.

This rearrangement joins TRBV6-5 to TRBJ2-3, with 8 nucleotides matching TRBD2. The junction had 6 bases not matched to a gene; V was cut back by 7 bases and J by 3 bases. Germline V lookup: CDR1 MNHEY, CDR2 SVGAGI. The CDR3 is 14 residues long. The chain's CDR3 is CASMASGGTDTQYF. In DNA, the CDR3 is TGTGCCAGCATGGCCAGCGGGGGTACAGATACGCAGTATTTT.

This chain's CDR3 is CASSPSGPSTDTQYF. For the CDR3, the DNA is TGTGCCAGCAGTCCTAGCGGTCCTAGCACAGATACGCAGTATTTT. The chain combines TRBV6-5 with TRBJ2-3; 7 nucleotides line up with TRBD2. Germline V gene lookup returns CDR1 MNHEY and CDR2 SVGAGI. The length of the CDR3 is 15 residues. Trimming took 5 bases from V and 0 from J; bases not matched to a gene: 5.

Of note for this clone: One end of the junction is discordant with germline, which a read error may explain. The chain uses TRBV9 and TRBJ2-7; a weak D match, TRBD2 (5 bases). The CDR3 covers 15 residues. The V gene's germline CDR1 is SGDLS and CDR2 YYNGEE. CDR3: CASSVMAADSSEQYF. The CDR3 DNA reads TGTGCCAGCAGCGTCATGGCAGCGGACTCCTCCGAGCAGTACTTC.

This chain connects TRBV5-4 to TRBJ2-1; 15 bases line up with TRBD2. The J segment lost 0 bases and the V segment lost 4 bases, leaving 2 bases of the junction unmatched. Germline V CDR1 and CDR2: SGHNT, YYREEE (reference sequence). The CDR3 runs 17 residues. The CDR3 coding sequence is TGTGCCAGCAGCCGGACTAGCGGGAGGGCCTCCTACAATGAGCAGTTCTTC. It encodes CASSRTSGRASYNEQFF.

V gene TRBV7-3 combines with J gene TRBJ2-1; D perhaps matches TRBD2 (5 bases). This CDR3 spans 12 amino acids. Trimming took off 5 bases at V and 8 bases at J, with 10 bases between the two ends. The germline V gene has CDR1 SGHTA and CDR2 FQGTGA. CDR3: CASSRLRDEQFF. The CDR3 DNA reads TGTGCCAGCAGCCGCCTGCGGGATGAGCAGTTCTTC. The full variable domain, its missing parts supplied by reference TRBV7-3 and TRBJ2-1, is GAGVSQTPSNKVTEKGKYVELRCDPISGHTALYWYRQSLGQGPEFLIYFQGTGAADDSGLPNDRFFAVRPEGSVSTLKIQRTERGDSAVYLCASSRLRDEQFFGPGTRLTVL.

The chain couples TRBV12-2 to TRBJ2-7; TRBD2 was called by the table and not checked on the DNA. TRBV12-2 is deemed a pseudogene. This CDR3 comprises 15 residues. The chain's CDR3 is CASRPMWRPHYEQYF. The CDR3 bases are TGTGCAAGTCGCCCTATGTGGAGACCTCATTACGAGCAGTACTTC.

The J gene is TRBJ2-1, the V gene TRBV11-2, with TRBD2 matching 7 bases. CDR1 and CDR2 from the germline V gene are SGHAT and FQNNGV. The CDR3 loop spans 15 amino acids. V dropped 1 base and J dropped 9; count of bases not matched to a gene: 9. As DNA, the CDR3 is TGTGCCAGCAGCTTAGGGGCGGGAGCGGGCGTTGAGCAGTTCTTC. Translating it yields CASSLGAGAGVEQFF.

The chain joins TRBV7-8 to TRBJ2-7; D is possibly TRBD2 (6 bases). Germline CDR1 SGHVS, CDR2 FQNEAQ. There are 14 residues in the CDR3. Trimming stripped 5 bases from V and 0 bases from J, with 11 bases between. The CDR3 reads CASSVSGSSYEQYF. The CDR3 DNA follows: TGTGCCAGCAGCGTTAGCGGTAGCTCCTACGAGCAGTACTTC. Complete variable domain (other parts from reference TRBV7-8 and TRBJ2-7): GAGVSQSPRYKVAKRGQDVALRCDPISGHVSLFWYQQALGQGPEFLTYFQNEAQLDKSGLPSDRFFAERPEGSVSTLKIQRTQQEDSAVYLCASSVSGSSYEQYFGPGTRLTVT.

This clone showed up just a few times. CDR3 DNA sequence: TGTGCCTGGAGAGGACTAGCGGGATACTACAATGAGCAGTTCTTC. Translating it yields CAWRGLAGYYNEQFF. The V and J genes are TRBV30 and TRBJ2-1; 12 nucleotides match TRBD2. V was clipped by 3 bases and J by 3 bases; unmatched bases: 3. The CDR3 consists of 15 residues. The germline V gene encodes CDR1 GTSNPN and CDR2 SVGIG (reference sequence).

This chain joins TRBV6-6 and TRBJ2-3; 10 nucleotides agree with TRBD1. CDR3 length: 14 amino acids. Looked up from germline, CDR1 is MNHNY and CDR2 is SVGAGI (reference sequence). J lost 4 bases, V lost 10 bases, and 8 bases had no gene match. This CDR3 is CATRDRGRSDTQYF. The CDR3, as DNA: TGTGCCACCAGAGACAGGGGGCGGTCAGATACGCAGTATTTT.

The chain recombines TRBV20-1 with TRBJ2-7, with 9 bases matching TRBD2. The CDR3 consists of 14 residues. CDR1 and CDR2 from the germline V gene are DFQATT and SNEGSKA (reference sequence). V lost 3 bases and J lost 1; bases outside the gene matches: 4. CDR3 sequence: CSASSLAGSYEQYF. For the CDR3, the DNA is TGCAGTGCTAGTTCCCTAGCGGGATCCTACGAGCAGTACTTC.

The chain recombines TRBV30 with TRBJ1-1; the D is unclear. Germline CDR1 is GTSNPN and CDR2 is SVGIG (reference sequence). The CDR3 runs 13 residues. V lost 5 bases and J lost 1, with 11 bases in between. CDR3 amino acids: CAWSRGANTEAFF. The CDR3 DNA is TGTGCCTGGTCGCGGGGAGCGAACACTGAAGCTTTCTTT.

The rearrangement links TRBV19 to TRBJ1-2; 8 nucleotides match TRBD1. The germline CDR1 and CDR2 sequences are LNHDA and SQIVND (reference sequence). This CDR3 is built from 16 residues. Unmatched junction bases numbered 13, after V lost 9 bases and J lost 1 base. The CDR3 region is CASSMRTGRSNYGYTF. CDR3 coding DNA: TGTGCCAGCTCCATGCGGACAGGGAGGAGTAACTATGGCTACACCTTC.

The rearrangement links TRBV6-5 to TRBJ1-5; D might be TRBD1 (5 bases). The CDR3 loop spans 15 amino acids. Germline V gene lookup returns CDR1 MNHEY and CDR2 SVGAGI. Deletions cut 5 bases from V and 3 bases from J, with 14 bases between. The CDR3 sequence: CASSPSGTYNQPQHF. CDR3 DNA: TGTGCCAGCAGTCCCTCGGGGACTTACAATCAGCCCCAGCATTTT.